The clone carrying this T cell receptor (beta chain) was counted at least ten times. Its antigen is unknown. The sample belongs to a study of T cells in Graves' hyperthyroidism and ophthalmopathy. The V and J ends lost 3 bases and 4 bases, in that order; junction bases with no gene match: 0. CDR3 length: 14 residues. CDR1 is MNHEY, CDR2 SMNVEV, per germline (reference sequence). RNA transcripts were the template for amplifying TCR beta CDR3 regions. Initially, a first-round RT-PCR of the TCR CDR3 employed the HTBI primer set. TCRdb reanalysed the multiplex PCR reads using MiXCR and keeps one entry per CDR3 protein. Altogether hundreds of thousands of distinct CDR3 sequences are present, approximately 14% being singletons, with the ten largest covering over 7.5%. Study conclusions and caveats: The model anticipated ophthalmopathy a median about 7.1 months pre-onset.

This TCR derives from a woman under 30 with Graves' hyperthyroidism. This chain links TRBV27 with TRBJ2-3; 11 bases agree with TRBD2. The specimen sequenced was blood. The CDR3 loop reads CASSFSGRADTQYF. The DNA of the CDR3 is TGTGCCAGCAGTTTTAGCGGGAGGGCAGATACGCAGTATTTT.